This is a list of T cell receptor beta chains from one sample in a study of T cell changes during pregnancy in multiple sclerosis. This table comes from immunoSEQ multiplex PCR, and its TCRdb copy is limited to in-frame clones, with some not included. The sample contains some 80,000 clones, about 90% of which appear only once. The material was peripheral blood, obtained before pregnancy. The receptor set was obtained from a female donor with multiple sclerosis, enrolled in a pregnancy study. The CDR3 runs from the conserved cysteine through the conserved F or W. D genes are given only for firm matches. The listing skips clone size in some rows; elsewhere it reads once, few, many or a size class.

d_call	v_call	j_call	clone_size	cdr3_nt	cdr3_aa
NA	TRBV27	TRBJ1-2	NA	TGTGCCAGCTTAGGAGGGTTGGGTGGCTACACCTTC	CASLGGLGGYTF
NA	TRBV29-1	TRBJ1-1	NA	TGCAGCGGGGGGGTGGGCACTGAAGCTTTCTTT	CSGGVGTEAFF
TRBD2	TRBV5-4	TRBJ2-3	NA	TGTGCCAGCAGCTGGGGACTAGCGGACACAGATACGCAGTATTTT	CASSWGLADTDTQYF
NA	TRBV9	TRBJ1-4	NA	TGTGCCAGCAGCGGGAACAGGGAGGGAAAACTGTTTTTT	CASSGNREGKLFF
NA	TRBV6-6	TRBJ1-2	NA	TGTGCCAGCAGTGGAACTCAGGATTACGGCTACACCTTC	CASSGTQDYGYTF
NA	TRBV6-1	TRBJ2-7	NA	TGTGCCAGCAGTGAAGTCGGCTACGAGCAGTACTTC	CASSEVGYEQYF
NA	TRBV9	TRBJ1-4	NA	TGTGCCAGCAGCGTAGGACTCCCAACTAATGAAAAACTGTTTTTT	CASSVGLPTNEKLFF
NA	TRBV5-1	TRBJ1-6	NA	TGCGCCAGCAGCTTGGACAGGCCCGGTAATTCACCCCTCCACTTT	CASSLDRPGNSPLHF
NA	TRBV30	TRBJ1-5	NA	TGTGCCTGGGCTCAGGGTTATGGCAATCAGCCCCAGCATTTT	CAWAQGYGNQPQHF
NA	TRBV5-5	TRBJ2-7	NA	TGTGCCAGCAGCGAGCTCAGGGGTGAAGGCGTTCGCGAGCAGTACTTC	CASSELRGEGVREQYF
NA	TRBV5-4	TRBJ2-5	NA	TGTGCCAGCAGCCGCGAATCGGGGCAAGAGACCCAGTACTTC	CASSRESGQETQYF
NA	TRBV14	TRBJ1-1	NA	TGTGCCAGCAGCCAAGAATTGTCGGGTGAAGCTTTCTTT	CASSQELSGEAFF
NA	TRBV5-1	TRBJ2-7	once	TGCGCCAGCAGCTTGGAGACAGTGGAAGGGGAGCAGTACTTC	CASSLETVEGEQYF
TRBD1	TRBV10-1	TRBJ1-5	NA	TGCGCCAGTAGACAGGGGATTCAGCCCCAGCATTTT	CASRQGIQPQHF
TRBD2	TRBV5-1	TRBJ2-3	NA	TGCGCCAGCAAAGACGGGGGGGTTAGCACAGATACGCAGTATTTT	CASKDGGVSTDTQYF
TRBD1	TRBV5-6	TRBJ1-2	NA	TGTGCCAGCAGCGGGAGACAGGGTTGGGATGGCTACACCTTC	CASSGRQGWDGYTF
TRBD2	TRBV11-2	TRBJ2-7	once	TGTGCCACCTCCGGGGGGGACTACGAGCAGTACTTC	CATSGGDYEQYF
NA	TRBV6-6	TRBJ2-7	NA	TGTGCCAGCAGTTACACTACCGACAGCGAGCAGTACTTC	CASSYTTDSEQYF
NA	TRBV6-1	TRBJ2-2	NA	TGTGCCAGCAGTGAACAGGGAGGTAACACCGGGGAGCTGTTTTTT	CASSEQGGNTGELFF
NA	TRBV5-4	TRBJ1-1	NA	TGTGCCAGCAGCAACGGACAGAGGAGCACTGAAGCTTTCTTT	CASSNGQRSTEAFF
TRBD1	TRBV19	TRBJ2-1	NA	TGTGCCAGTACCCAAGACAGGGGGCCCTACAATGAGCAGTTCTTC	CASTQDRGPYNEQFF
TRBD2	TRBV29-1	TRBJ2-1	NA	TGCAGCGTTAGCGGGGGGGACTACAATGAGCAGTTCTTC	CSVSGGDYNEQFF
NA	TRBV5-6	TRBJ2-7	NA	TGTGCCAGCAGCTTGGTTTCGTTCCGCGAGCAGTACTTC	CASSLVSFREQYF
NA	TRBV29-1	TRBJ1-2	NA	TGCAGCGTGACTTCGAATAACTATGGCTACACCTTC	CSVTSNNYGYTF
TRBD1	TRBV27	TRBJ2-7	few	TGTGCCAGCAGAGTTTCACCGGGACAGCCGTACGAGCAGTACTTC	CASRVSPGQPYEQYF
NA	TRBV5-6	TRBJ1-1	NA	TGTGCCAGCAGCTTGGGTCTCAACACTGAAGCTTTCTTT	CASSLGLNTEAFF
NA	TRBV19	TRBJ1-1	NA	TGTGCCAGTAGTGATGAGACCGGGACACACTACCAGGGGATGAACACTGAAGCTTTCTTT	CASSDETGTHYQGMNTEAFF
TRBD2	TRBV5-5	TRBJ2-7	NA	TGTGCCAGCAGCCATCGGGAGGTTTACGAGCAGTACTTC	CASSHREVYEQYF
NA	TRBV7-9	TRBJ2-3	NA	TGTGCCAGCAGCTTCTTCGGCGGGGGCACAGATACGCAGTATTTT	CASSFFGGGTDTQYF
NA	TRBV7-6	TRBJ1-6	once	TGTGCCAGCAGGGTGGGCGGGGGTAATTCACCCCTCCACTTT	CASRVGGGNSPLHF
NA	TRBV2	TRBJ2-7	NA	TGTGCCAGCAGAAGTGAAGGGAGCGAGCAGTACTTC	CASRSEGSEQYF
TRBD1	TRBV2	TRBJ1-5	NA	TGTGCCAGCAGTGACAGGGGGCGTCACCAGCCCCAGCATTTT	CASSDRGRHQPQHF
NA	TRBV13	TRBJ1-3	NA	TGTGCCAGCAGCTTAATCAGTGCCTCTGGAAACACCATATATTTT	CASSLISASGNTIYF
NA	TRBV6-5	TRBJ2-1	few	TGTGCCAGCAGCCCTCCGGGACACCCTTATGGTGAGCAGTTCTTC	CASSPPGHPYGEQFF
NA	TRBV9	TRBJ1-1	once	TGTGCCAGCGGTCCCAGTCCTTGGACTGAAGCTTTCTTT	CASGPSPWTEAFF
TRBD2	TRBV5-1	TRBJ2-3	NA	TGCGCCAGCAGCTTGGTGACTAGCGTCTCAGATACGCAGTATTTT	CASSLVTSVSDTQYF
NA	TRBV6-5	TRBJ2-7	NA	TGTGCCAGCAGTTACAGCTATCGACAAACCTACGAGCAGTACTTC	CASSYSYRQTYEQYF
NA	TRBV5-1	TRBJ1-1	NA	TGCGCCAGCAGCCCGGGTGGGGGGTTAACCCTGAACACTGAAGCTTTCTTT	CASSPGGGLTLNTEAFF
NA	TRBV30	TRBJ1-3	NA	TGTGCCTGGACTATTTACCCTGAGGAGGGAAACACCATATATTTT	CAWTIYPEEGNTIYF
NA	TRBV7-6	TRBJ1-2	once	TGTGCCAGCAGCTTAGACACAGCTTATGGCTACACCTTC	CASSLDTAYGYTF
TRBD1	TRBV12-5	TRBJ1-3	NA	TGTGCTAGTGGCAACAACACAGGGGCTGGAAACACCATATATTTT	CASGNNTGAGNTIYF
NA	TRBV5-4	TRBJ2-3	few	TGTGCCAGCAGCTTGGGGCCGGGGGATCCAGATACGCAGTATTTT	CASSLGPGDPDTQYF
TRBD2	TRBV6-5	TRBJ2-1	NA	TGTGCCAGCAGTAGAAGACTAGCGCACAACAATGAGCAGTTCTTC	CASSRRLAHNNEQFF
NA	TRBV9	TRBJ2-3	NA	TGTGCCAGCAGCGTATCCCCCGGGGAGGTAGATACGCAGTATTTT	CASSVSPGEVDTQYF
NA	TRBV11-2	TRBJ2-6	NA	TGTGCCAGCAGCTTAGCTGCTGGGGCCAACGTCCTGACTTTC	CASSLAAGANVLTF
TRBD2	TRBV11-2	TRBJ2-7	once	TGTGCCAGCAGCTTCGGACTAGTGGGATACGAGCAGTACTTC	CASSFGLVGYEQYF
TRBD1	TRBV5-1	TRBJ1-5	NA	TGCGCCAGCAGCTTGGGGACAGGGGAAATAGGACATCAGCCCCAGCATTTT	CASSLGTGEIGHQPQHF
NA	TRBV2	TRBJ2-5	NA	TGTGCCAGCATGGCAGCGAAAGAGACCCAGTACTTC	CASMAAKETQYF
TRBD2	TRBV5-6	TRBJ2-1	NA	TGTGCCAGCAGCTTGGAATTTAGCGGGGGGTACAGCTCCTACAATGAGCAGTTCTTC	CASSLEFSGGYSSYNEQFF
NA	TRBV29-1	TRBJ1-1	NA	TGCAGCGTTGCCCCCAATCAGGGGAACACTGAAGCTTTCTTT	CSVAPNQGNTEAFF
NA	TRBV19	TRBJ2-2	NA	TGTGCCAGTAGGGATACAGGGACCGGGGAGCTGTTTTTT	CASRDTGTGELFF
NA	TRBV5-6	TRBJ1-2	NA	TGTGCCAGCAGCCAGGGACAAAACTATGGCTACACCTTC	CASSQGQNYGYTF
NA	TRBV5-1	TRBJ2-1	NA	TGCGCCAGCAGCTCATACAATGAGCAGTTCTTC	CASSSYNEQFF
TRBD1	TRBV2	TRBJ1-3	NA	TGTGCCAAGGGACAGCCCGGAAACACCATATATTTT	CAKGQPGNTIYF
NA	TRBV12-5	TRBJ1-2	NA	TGTGCTAGTGGTTTGGTAGTCGGGGATGGCTACACCTTC	CASGLVVGDGYTF
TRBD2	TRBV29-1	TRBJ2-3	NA	TGCAGCGTTGTTCGGGAGGGGGGCACAGATACGCAGTATTTT	CSVVREGGTDTQYF
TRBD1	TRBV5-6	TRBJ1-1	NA	TGTGCCAGCAGCCCAATAACAGGGGGCACTGAAGCTTTCTTT	CASSPITGGTEAFF
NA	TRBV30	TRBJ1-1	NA	TGTGCCTGGACATGGACAAGGATGAACACTGAAGCTTTCTTT	CAWTWTRMNTEAFF
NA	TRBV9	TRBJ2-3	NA	TGTGCCAGCAGCCCCGGGGGGCGCCATAGCACAGATACGCAGTATTTT	CASSPGGRHSTDTQYF
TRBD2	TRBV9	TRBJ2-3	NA	TGTGCCAGCAGCGTAGAGACGGGGGGGGCGGCAGATACGCAGTATTTT	CASSVETGGAADTQYF